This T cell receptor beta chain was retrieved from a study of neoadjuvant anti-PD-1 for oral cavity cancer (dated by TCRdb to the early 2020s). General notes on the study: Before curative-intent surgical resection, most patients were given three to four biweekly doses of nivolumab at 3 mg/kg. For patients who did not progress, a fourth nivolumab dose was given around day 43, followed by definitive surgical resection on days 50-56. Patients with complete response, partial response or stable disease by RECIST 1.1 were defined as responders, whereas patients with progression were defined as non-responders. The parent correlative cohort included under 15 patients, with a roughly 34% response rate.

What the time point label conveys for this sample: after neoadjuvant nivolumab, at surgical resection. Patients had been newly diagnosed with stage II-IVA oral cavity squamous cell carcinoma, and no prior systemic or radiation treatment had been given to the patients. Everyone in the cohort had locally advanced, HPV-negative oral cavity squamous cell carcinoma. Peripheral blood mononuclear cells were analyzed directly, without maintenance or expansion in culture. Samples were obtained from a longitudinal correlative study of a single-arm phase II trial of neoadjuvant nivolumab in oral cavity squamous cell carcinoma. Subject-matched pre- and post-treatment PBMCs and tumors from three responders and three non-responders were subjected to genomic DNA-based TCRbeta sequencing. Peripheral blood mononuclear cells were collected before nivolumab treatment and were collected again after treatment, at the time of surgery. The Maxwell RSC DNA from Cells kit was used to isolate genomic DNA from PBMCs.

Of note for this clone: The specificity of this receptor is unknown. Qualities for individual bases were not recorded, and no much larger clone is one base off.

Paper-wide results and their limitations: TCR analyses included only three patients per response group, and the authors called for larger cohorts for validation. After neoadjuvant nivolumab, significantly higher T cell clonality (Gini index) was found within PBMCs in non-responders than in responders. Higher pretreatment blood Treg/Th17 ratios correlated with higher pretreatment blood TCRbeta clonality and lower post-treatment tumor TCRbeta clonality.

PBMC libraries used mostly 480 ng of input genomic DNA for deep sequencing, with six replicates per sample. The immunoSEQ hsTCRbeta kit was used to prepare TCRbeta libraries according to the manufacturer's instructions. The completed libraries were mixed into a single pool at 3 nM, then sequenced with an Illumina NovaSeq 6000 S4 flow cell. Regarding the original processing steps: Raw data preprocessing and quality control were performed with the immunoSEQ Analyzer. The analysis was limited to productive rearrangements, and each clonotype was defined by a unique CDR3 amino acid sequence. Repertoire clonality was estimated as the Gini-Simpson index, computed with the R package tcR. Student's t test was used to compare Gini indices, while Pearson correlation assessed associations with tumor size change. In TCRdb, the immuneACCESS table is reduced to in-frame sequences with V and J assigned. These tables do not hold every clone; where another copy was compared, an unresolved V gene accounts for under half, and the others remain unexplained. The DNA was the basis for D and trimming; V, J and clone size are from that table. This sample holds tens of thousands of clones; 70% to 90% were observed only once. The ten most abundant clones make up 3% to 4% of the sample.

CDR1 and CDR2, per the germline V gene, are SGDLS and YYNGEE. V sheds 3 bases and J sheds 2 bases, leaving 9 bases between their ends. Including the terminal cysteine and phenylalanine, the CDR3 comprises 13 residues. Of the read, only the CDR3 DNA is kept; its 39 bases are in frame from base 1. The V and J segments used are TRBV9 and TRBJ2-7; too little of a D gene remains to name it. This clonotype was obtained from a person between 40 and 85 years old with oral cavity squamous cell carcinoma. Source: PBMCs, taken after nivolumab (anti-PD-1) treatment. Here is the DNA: TGTGCCAGCAGCGCCGGGCCAACCTACGAGCAGTACTTC. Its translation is CASSAGPTYEQYF.